These 22 T cell receptor beta chains originate from one sample sequenced in a study of PD-1 blockade in classical Hodgkin lymphoma. Libraries were prepared by immunoSEQ multiplex PCR; TCRdb keeps only in-frame clonotypes and omits some of them. The sample consists of tens of thousands of clones, about four fifths of them appearing once. Time point noted: cycle 4 day 1 (C4D1), after 6 weeks of nivolumab. Each patient's relapse followed autologous stem cell transplantation, and brentuximab vedotin exposure varied. The source material was peripheral blood mononuclear cells (PBMCs), sampled before the fourth cycle of nivolumab. These receptors originate from a human donor with classical Hodgkin lymphoma.

The chain joins TRBV20-1 to TRBJ2-7, with D possibly TRBD2 on 6 matching bases. CDR3 length: 11 amino acids. The germline CDR1 and CDR2 sequences are DFQATT and SNEGSKA (reference sequence). Trimming removed 7 bases at V and 2 bases at J, with 9 bases between. Written as DNA, the CDR3 is TGCAGTGGAAGGGAGGCCTACGAGCAGTACTTC. Its translation is CSGREAYEQYF.

This chain uses TRBV7-6 with TRBJ2-7; a possible D gene is TRBD1 (5 bases). Germline V gives CDR1 SGHVS, CDR2 FNYEAQ. V lost 10 bases and J lost 0, with 7 bases in between. The CDR3 extends over 11 amino acids. The CDR3 reads CANGHSYEQYF. In DNA, the CDR3 is TGTGCCAACGGACACTCCTACGAGCAGTACTTC.

V and J are TRBV7-2 and TRBJ1-2; TRBD1 agrees at 10 bases. The ends lost 5 bases at V and 7 bases at J; junction bases unmatched: 10. CDR1 and CDR2 from the germline V gene are SGHTA and FQGNSA. The CDR3 sequence is 15 residues long. The CDR3 DNA is TGTGCCAGCAGCCCCGGGGCCCGACAGGGGGCTGGCTACACCTTC. Its translation: CASSPGARQGAGYTF.

This chain links TRBV5-1 with TRBJ2-5; possibly TRBD2 for D (6 bases). V was clipped by 3 bases and J by 7 bases, with 19 bases between them. The CDR3 contains 15 residues. Germline V lookup: CDR1 SGHRS, CDR2 YFSETQ. CDR3 bases: TGCGCCAGCAGCTCCCGGGACTCAAGTGGGGGGACCCAGTACTTC. Its protein is CASSSRDSSGGTQYF. The full variable domain, completed using reference TRBV5-1 and TRBJ2-5, is KAGVTQTPRYLIKTRGQQVTLSCSPISGHRSVSWYQQTPGQGLQFLFEYFSETQRNKGNFPGRFSGRQFSNSRSEMNVSTLELGDSALYLCASSSRDSSGGTQYFGPGTRLLVL.

This chain connects TRBV13 to TRBJ1-5; weak D call: TRBD1 (5 bases). V gave up 3 bases and J gave up 0 bases, with 12 bases separating them. The germline V gene has CDR1 PRHDT and CDR2 FYEKMQ (reference sequence). The CDR3 is made up of 16 amino acids. The CDR3 nucleotides read TGTGCCAGCAGCTTCAGGGCGGGGAATAGCAATCAGCCCCAGCATTTT. Encoded protein: CASSFRAGNSNQPQHF. Full variable domain (rest looked up from reference TRBV13 and TRBJ1-5): AAGVIQSPRHLIKEKRETATLKCYPIPRHDTVYWYQQGPGQDPQFLISFYEKMQSDKGSIPDRFSAQQFSDYHSELNMSSLELGDSALYFCASSFRAGNSNQPQHFGDGTRLSIL.

V and J are TRBV14 and TRBJ2-3; D is uncertain. CDR3 size: 13 residues. Germline loops: CDR1 SGHDN, CDR2 FVKESK. V lost 0 bases and J 6 bases, leaving 7 bases between the germline ends. The CDR3 reads CASSQDRRDTQYF. The CDR3 DNA reads as TGTGCCAGCAGCCAAGATCGGCGGGATACGCAGTATTTT. Complete variable domain (other parts from reference TRBV14 and TRBJ2-3): EAGVTQFPSHSVIEKGQTVTLRCDPISGHDNLYWYRRVMGKEIKFLLHFVKESKQDESGMPNNRFLAERTGGTYSTLKVQPAELEDSGVYFCASSQDRRDTQYFGPGTRLTVL.

This clone has a single count. The V gene is TRBV18, the J gene TRBJ2-1; TRBD1 matches at 7 bases. This CDR3 spans 16 amino acids. Germline values: CDR1 KGHSH, CDR2 LQKENI. Losses at the gene ends were 6 bases for V and 4 bases for J; bases not matched to a gene: 12. The CDR3, as DNA: TGTGCCAGCTCCCAGGCCCAGGGGGTAAGGTACAATGAGCAGTTCTTC. It specifies CASSQAQGVRYNEQFF.

This clone has a handful of counts. V usage is TRBV11-2 and J usage is TRBJ1-3, with TRBD1 matching over 10 bases. Germline V gene data show CDR1 as SGHAT and CDR2 as FQNNGV. V was clipped by 0 bases and J by 3 bases; unmatched bases: 11. This CDR3 has 19 residues. CDR3 loop: CASSLDVMQDRGSGNTIYF. CDR3 DNA: TGTGCCAGCAGCTTAGACGTCATGCAGGACAGGGGGAGTGGAAACACCATATATTTT.

The genes are TRBV7-9 and TRBJ2-3, with D maybe TRBD1 (6 bases). The germline V gene encodes CDR1 SEHNR and CDR2 FQNEAQ (reference sequence). The CDR3 contains 16 residues. Deletions cut 5 bases from V and 1 base from J, with 16 bases between. For the CDR3, the DNA is TGTGCCAGCAGCAAATTAGGGGGATTCGGCACAGATACGCAGTATTTT. Its protein product is CASSKLGGFGTDTQYF.

The chain links TRBV16 to TRBJ1-2, with D unclear. The CDR3 has 14 amino acids. Trimming removed 1 base at V and 8 bases at J, with 14 bases between. Germline CDR1 KGHSY, CDR2 FQNENV. As DNA, the CDR3 is TGTGCCAGCAGCCAATGGACCGAACCCCAAGGCTACACCTTC. It encodes CASSQWTEPQGYTF.

DNA of the CDR3: TGTGCCAGCAGCTTAGGGGCAGGACCGCAGTACTTC. As protein: CASSLGAGPQYF. The chain is built from TRBV5-6 and TRBJ2-7; D possibly corresponds to TRBD1 (5 bases). Germline lookup yields CDR1 SGHDT and CDR2 YYEEEE. The CDR3 runs 12 residues. V lost 2 bases and J lost 9, with 12 bases in between.

J is TRBJ2-3 and V is TRBV4-3; TRBD2 is a possible D gene (6 bases). The V gene lost 1 base and the J gene lost 5 bases, with 13 bases spanning the gap. The CDR3 runs to 15 residues. The germline gives CDR1 LGHNA, CDR2 YSLEER. The DNA of the CDR3 is TGCGCCAGCAGCCAAGTTGGAGGGGTTGGAGATACGCAGTATTTT. Protein sequence: CASSQVGGVGDTQYF.

Only a few counts were recorded for this clone. The chain couples TRBV4-3 to TRBJ1-6; D is undetermined. V lost 0 bases and J lost 7, with 16 bases in between. CDR3 length equals 17 residues. Per germline, CDR1 LGHNA and CDR2 YSLEER. CDR3 nucleotide sequence: TGCGCCAGCAGCCAAGATATGACGGTTCTCATCAATTCACCCCTCCACTTT. Residues: CASSQDMTVLINSPLHF.

The V gene is TRBV6-1, the J gene TRBJ2-5; the match to TRBD2 covers 9 bases. The CDR3 is 15 residues long. The germline gives CDR1 MNHNS, CDR2 SASEGT. V lost 5 bases, J lost 2 bases, and 6 bases stayed unmatched. The CDR3: CASSWGGGGQETQYF. The CDR3 nucleotides are TGTGCCAGCAGTTGGGGCGGGGGGGGGCAAGAGACCCAGTACTTC.

J is TRBJ2-7 and V is TRBV5-4, with 12 positions matching TRBD2. The CDR3 covers 15 residues. Trimming at V came to 3 bases and at J to 7 bases, leaving 8 bases not matched to a gene. Germline CDR1 and CDR2: SGHNT and YYREEE (reference sequence). CDR3 amino acids: CASSSGLAGPGEQYF. In DNA, the CDR3 is TGTGCCAGCAGCTCCGGACTAGCGGGGCCGGGGGAGCAGTACTTC.

In this sample, this clone is medium-sized. The chain has TRBV7-9 and TRBJ1-2; 7 nucleotides agree with TRBD1. Germline V gene lookup returns CDR1 SEHNR and CDR2 FQNEAQ (reference sequence). The CDR3 is made up of 12 amino acids. V trimming: 5 bases; J trimming: 8 bases; junction bases outside the gene matches: 5. DNA of the CDR3: TGTGCCAGCAGCCCAGGGGGAGTGGGCTACACCTTC. Translating it yields CASSPGGVGYTF.

V and J are TRBV6-5 and TRBJ1-4; 7 nucleotides align to TRBD1. From germline, CDR1 is MNHEY and CDR2 SVGAGI. This CDR3 comprises 16 residues. After removal of 2 bases from V and 7 bases from J, the junction contained 10 bases not matched to a gene. CDR3 coding DNA: TGTGCCAGCAGTTACGCACTCAGGGGGTTGGGTGAAAAACTGTTTTTT. This encodes CASSYALRGLGEKLFF.

By sample share, this clone is medium-sized. The chain combines TRBV5-6 with TRBJ2-7; 12 nucleotides match TRBD2. Trimming removed 3 bases from V and 7 bases from J; junction bases left unmatched: 8. The CDR3 covers 15 residues. Germline V CDR1 and CDR2: SGHDT, YYEEEE. The CDR3, as DNA: TGTGCCAGCAGCTCCGGACTAGCGGGGCCGGGGGAGCAGTACTTC. Its translation: CASSSGLAGPGEQYF.

The chain couples TRBV6-1 to TRBJ1-2; 8 nucleotides align to TRBD1. V lost 8 bases to trimming and J lost 6 bases; unmatched junction nucleotides: 8. CDR1 is MNHNS and CDR2 is SASEGT in the germline V gene. The length of the CDR3 is 13 residues. The CDR3 bases are TGTGCCAGCGTCCGGACAGGGCGCGATGGCTACACCTTC. Encoded protein: CASVRTGRDGYTF.

This chain joins TRBV5-1 and TRBJ1-1; possibly TRBD1 for D (6 bases). The CDR3 runs 15 residues. V was pared by 0 bases and J by 1 base, with 10 bases between. Germline V gene lookup returns CDR1 SGHRS and CDR2 YFSETQ. The CDR3 region has the DNA TGCGCCAGCAGCTTGGATACAGGGCCGAACACTGAAGCTTTCTTT. Protein sequence: CASSLDTGPNTEAFF.

The chain couples TRBV4-2 to TRBJ1-5; 7 bases line up with TRBD1. Per germline, CDR1 LGHNA and CDR2 YNFKEQ. The CDR3 sequence is 14 residues long. V trimming: 2 bases; J trimming: 2 bases; junction bases outside the gene matches: 0. The CDR3 coding sequence is TGTGCCAGCAGCCAAACAGGGGGCAATCAGCCCCAGCATTTT. The encoded protein is CASSQTGGNQPQHF.

This chain joins TRBV7-2 and TRBJ2-2; no reliable D call. The V gene lost 7 bases and the J gene lost 3 bases, with 6 bases spanning the gap. CDR3 length equals 12 residues. Per the germline V gene, CDR1 is SGHTA and CDR2 is FQGNSA. The CDR3 DNA reads TGTGCCAGCACCATTTACACCGGGGAGCTGTTTTTT. It encodes CASTIYTGELFF.